This T cell receptor beta chain derives from a study of resident and recirculating memory T cells in vitiligo. TCRdb's table, derived via immunoSEQ multiplex PCR, lists solely in-frame clones and lacks some. The sample holds around 43,000 clones, approximately 91% seen once. CDR3 size: 15 residues. Per germline, CDR1 SGHTA and CDR2 FQGNSA. Trimming took 5 bases from V and 8 from J; bases not matched to a gene: 12. The sample taken for sequencing was blood. This sequence originates from a male donor with vitiligo. The chain carries TRBV7-2 and TRBJ2-1, with TRBD1 matching 7 bases. This CDR3 is CASSLDRVKVDEQFF. As DNA, the CDR3 is TGTGCCAGCAGCCTAGACAGGGTGAAGGTAGATGAGCAGTTCTTC.